The sequence of this TCR beta chain was determined in a study of T-cell memory formation after mild COVID-19. Study information: The study found TCR clusters largely donor specific. The study, taken as a whole, reports: In pre-infection memory, a portion of responding clones appeared, which suggested that cross-reactive memory joined. Shrinking CD4+ clones were chiefly CM and EM; CD8+ ones were chiefly EMRA.

TCR alpha and TCR beta cDNA libraries with sample barcodes and UMIs came from 5'RACE using constant-segment primers. TCRdb re-analysed the 5' RACE reads in MiXCR, keeping a single row per CDR3 protein. The sample comprises roughly 89,000 distinct CDR3 sequences, about an eighth of which are singletons, and about 26% rests with the top ten. This clonotype was counted only a few times. Antigen unknown. From germline, CDR1 is DFQATT and CDR2 SNEGSKA (reference sequence). V lost 6 bases, J lost 4 bases, and 16 bases lay in between. CDR3 length equals 14 residues. The sample taken for sequencing was PBMCs or a T cell subset sorted from them (not recorded which). This chain uses TRBV20-1 with TRBJ2-1; possibly TRBD2 for D (7 bases). This TCR came from an adult woman who had mild COVID-19 (a few samples of this study predate the infection). Cell type and time point are not known. CDR3: CSAPEGGIYNEQFF. CDR3 DNA sequence: TGCAGTGCCCCCGAGGGGGGGATTTACAATGAGCAGTTCTTC.